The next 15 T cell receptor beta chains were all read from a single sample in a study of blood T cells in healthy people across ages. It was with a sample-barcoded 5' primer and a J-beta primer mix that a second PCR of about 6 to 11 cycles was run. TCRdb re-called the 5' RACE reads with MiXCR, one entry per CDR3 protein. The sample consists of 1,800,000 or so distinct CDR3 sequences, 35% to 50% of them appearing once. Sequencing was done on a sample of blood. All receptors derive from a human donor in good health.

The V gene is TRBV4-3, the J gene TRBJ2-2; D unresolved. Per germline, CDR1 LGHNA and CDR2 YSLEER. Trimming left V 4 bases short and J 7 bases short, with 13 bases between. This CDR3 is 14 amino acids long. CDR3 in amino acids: CASSLGLKDGELFF. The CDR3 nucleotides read TGCGCCAGCAGCCTTGGGTTAAAGGACGGGGAGCTGTTTTTT.

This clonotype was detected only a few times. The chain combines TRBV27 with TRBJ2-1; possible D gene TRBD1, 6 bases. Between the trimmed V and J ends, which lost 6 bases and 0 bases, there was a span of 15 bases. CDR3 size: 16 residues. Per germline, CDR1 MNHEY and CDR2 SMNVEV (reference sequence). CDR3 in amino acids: CASRQGRQSSYNEQFF. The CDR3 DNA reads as TGTGCCAGCAGACAGGGCCGGCAAAGCTCCTACAATGAGCAGTTCTTC.

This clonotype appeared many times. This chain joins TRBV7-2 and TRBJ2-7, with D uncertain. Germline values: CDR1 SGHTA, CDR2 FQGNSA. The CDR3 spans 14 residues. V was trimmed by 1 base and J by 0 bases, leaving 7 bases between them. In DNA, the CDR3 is TGTGCCAGCAGCTTAGGGGCTGCCTCCTACGAGCAGTACTTC. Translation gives CASSLGAASYEQYF.

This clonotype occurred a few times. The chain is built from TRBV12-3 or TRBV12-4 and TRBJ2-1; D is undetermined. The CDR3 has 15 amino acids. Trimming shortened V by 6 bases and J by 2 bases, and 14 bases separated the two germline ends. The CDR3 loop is CASSKRLAAYNEQFF. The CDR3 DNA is TGTGCCAGCAGCAAAAGGCTGGCAGCCTACAATGAGCAGTTCTTC.

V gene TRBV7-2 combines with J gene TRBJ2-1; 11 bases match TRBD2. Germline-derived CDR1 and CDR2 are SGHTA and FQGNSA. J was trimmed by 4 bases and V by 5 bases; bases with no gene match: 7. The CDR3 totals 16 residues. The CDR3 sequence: CASSPGVAGGYNEQFF. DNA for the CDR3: TGTGCCAGCAGCCCTGGGGTAGCGGGGGGGTACAATGAGCAGTTCTTC.

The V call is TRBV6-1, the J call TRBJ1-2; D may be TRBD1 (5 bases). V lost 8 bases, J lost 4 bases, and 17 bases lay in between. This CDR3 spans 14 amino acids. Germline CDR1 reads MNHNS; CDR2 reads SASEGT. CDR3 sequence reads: CASETNWGPYGYTF. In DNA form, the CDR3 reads TGTGCCAGCGAAACGAACTGGGGACCCTATGGCTACACCTTC.

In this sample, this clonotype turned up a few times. CDR3 DNA: TGCAGTGCTAGAATAGGGCTTCGCGAGCAGTACTTC. Translating it yields CSARIGLREQYF. The chain combines TRBV20-1 with TRBJ2-7; D is uncertain. The germline CDR1 and CDR2 sequences are DFQATT and SNEGSKA (reference sequence). Trimming pared 2 bases from V and 6 bases from J, leaving 11 bases between. The CDR3 extends over 12 amino acids.

As DNA, the CDR3 is TGCGCCAGCAGCCCAAGGCCGGGACTCAAAGGGGCCGGGGAGCTGTTTTTT. Amino acids: CASSPRPGLKGAGELFF. The chain carries TRBV5-1 and TRBJ2-2; the D gene is possibly TRBD2 (6 bases). Germline-derived CDR1 and CDR2 are SGHRS and YFSETQ. The V end lost 4 bases, the J end lost 6 bases, and 22 bases lay between the germline ends. CDR3 length: 17 residues.

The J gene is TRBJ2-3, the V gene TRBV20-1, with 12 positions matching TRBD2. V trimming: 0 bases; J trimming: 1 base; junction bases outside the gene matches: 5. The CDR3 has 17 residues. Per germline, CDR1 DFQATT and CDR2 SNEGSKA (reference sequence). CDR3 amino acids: CSARDPGTSGRTDTQYF. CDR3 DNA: TGCAGTGCTAGAGATCCCGGGACTAGCGGGCGCACAGATACGCAGTATTTT.

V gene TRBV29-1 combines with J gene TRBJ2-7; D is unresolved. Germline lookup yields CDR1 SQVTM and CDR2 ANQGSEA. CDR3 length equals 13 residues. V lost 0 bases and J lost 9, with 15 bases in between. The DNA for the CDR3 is TGCAGCGTTGAAGATGGTGAGGCCGGCGGGCAGTACTTC. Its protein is CSVEDGEAGGQYF.

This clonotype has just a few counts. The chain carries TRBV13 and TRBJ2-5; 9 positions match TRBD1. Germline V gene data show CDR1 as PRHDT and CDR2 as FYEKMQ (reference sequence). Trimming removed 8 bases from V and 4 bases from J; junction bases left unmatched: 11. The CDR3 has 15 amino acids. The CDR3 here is CASAYNRGRGETQYF. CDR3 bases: TGTGCCAGCGCTTATAACAGGGGGCGCGGAGAGACCCAGTACTTC.

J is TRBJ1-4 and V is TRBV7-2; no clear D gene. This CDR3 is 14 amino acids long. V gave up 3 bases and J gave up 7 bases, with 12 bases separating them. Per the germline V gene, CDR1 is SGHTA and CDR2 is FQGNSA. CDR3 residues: CASSFAVVGEKLFF. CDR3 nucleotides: TGTGCCAGCAGCTTTGCCGTCGTTGGTGAAAAACTGTTTTTT.

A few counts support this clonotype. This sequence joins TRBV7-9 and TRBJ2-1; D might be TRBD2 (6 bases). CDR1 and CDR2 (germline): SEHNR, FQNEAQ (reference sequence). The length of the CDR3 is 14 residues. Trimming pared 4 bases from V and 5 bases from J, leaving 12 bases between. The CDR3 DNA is TGTGCCAGCAGCTACCCGGGACTGGACAATGAGCAGTTCTTC. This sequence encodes CASSYPGLDNEQFF. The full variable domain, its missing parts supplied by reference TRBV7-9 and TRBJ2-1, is DTGVSQNPRHKITKRGQNVTFRCDPISEHNRLYWYRQTLGQGPEFLTYFQNEAQLEKSRLLSDRFSAERPKGSFSTLEIQRTEQGDSAMYLCASSYPGLDNEQFFGPGTRLTVL.

The CDR3 region has the DNA TGCGCCAGCAGCCAAGTCCCGGGACTAGACTACGAGCAGTACTTC. Translated: CASSQVPGLDYEQYF. The chain uses TRBV4-3 and TRBJ2-7; 8 positions agree with TRBD2. J was trimmed by 3 bases and V by 1 base; bases with no gene match: 5. CDR3 size: 15 residues. CDR1 LGHNA and CDR2 YSLEER come from the germline V gene.

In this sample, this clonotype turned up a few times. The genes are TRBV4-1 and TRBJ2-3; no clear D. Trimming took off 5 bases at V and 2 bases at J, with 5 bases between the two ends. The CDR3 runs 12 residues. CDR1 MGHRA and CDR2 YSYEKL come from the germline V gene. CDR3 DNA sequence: TGCGCCAGCAGCAAACCCACAGATACGCAGTATTTT. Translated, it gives CASSKPTDTQYF.